The clone carrying this T cell receptor (beta chain) has more than one count but fewer than ten. Its antigen remains unidentified. Both 60 Vbeta primers and 13 Jbeta primers went into the PCR. TCRdb's copy holds only in-frame clones and misses some; the assay was immunoSEQ multiplex PCR. The sample includes 95,000 to 150,000 clones, roughly 80% of them seen just once. These data belong to a study of cytomegalovirus exposure and HLA in healthy donors. Study-wide results and limits: Across all donors, roughly uniform sequencing depth was an assumption of the presence/absence analyses.

This CDR3 comprises 16 residues. The J segment lost 6 bases and the V segment lost 3 bases, leaving 8 bases of the junction unmatched. CDR1 is KGHSH and CDR2 is LQKENI in the germline V gene. The chain couples TRBV18 to TRBJ1-6, with TRBD1 identical over 7 bases. The source is a man between 18 and 35 years old in good health and CMV-seropositive. The source material was PBMCs. The CDR3 here is CASSPNRDSVNSPLHF. DNA for the CDR3: TGTGCCAGCTCACCTAATCGGGACAGTGTTAATTCACCCCTCCACTTT.